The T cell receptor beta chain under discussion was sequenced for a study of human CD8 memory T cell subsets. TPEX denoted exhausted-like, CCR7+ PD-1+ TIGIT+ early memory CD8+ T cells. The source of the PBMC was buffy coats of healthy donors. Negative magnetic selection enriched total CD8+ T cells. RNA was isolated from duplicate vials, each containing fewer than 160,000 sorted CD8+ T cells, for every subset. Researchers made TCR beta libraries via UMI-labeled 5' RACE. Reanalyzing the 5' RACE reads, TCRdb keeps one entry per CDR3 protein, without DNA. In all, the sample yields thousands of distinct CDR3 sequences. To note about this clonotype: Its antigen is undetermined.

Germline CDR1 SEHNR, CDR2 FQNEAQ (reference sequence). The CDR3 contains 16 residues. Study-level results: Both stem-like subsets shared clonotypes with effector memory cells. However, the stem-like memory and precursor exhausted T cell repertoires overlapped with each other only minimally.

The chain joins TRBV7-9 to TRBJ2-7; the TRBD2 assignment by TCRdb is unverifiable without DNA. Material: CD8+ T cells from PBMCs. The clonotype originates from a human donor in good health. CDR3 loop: CASSSGLAGPSYEQYF.